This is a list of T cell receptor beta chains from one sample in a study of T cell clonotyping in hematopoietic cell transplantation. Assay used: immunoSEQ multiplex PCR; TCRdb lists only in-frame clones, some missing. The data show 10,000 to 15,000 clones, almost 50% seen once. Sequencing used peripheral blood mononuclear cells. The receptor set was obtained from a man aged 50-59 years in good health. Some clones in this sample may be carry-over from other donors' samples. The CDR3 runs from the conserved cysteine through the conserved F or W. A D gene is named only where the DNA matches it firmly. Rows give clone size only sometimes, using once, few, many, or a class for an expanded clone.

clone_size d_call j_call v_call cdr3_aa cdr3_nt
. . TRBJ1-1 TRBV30 CAWSVLTEAFF TGTGCCTGGAGTGTACTCACTGAAGCTTTCTTT
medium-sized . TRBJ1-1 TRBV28 CASNPGNTEAFF TGTGCCAGCAATCCGGGGAACACTGAAGCTTTCTTT
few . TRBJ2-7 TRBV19 CASSIPGLFYEQYF TGTGCCAGTAGTATACCGGGACTTTTCTACGAGCAGTACTTC
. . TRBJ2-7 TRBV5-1 CASSPGVEVAYEQYF TGCGCCAGCAGCCCCGGAGTGGAGGTCGCCTACGAGCAGTACTTC
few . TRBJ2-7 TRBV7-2 CASSSTYEQYF TGTGCCAGCAGCTCTACCTACGAGCAGTACTTC
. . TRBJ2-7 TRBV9 CASSVRGEPYEQYF TGTGCCAGCAGCGTACGAGGGGAACCCTACGAGCAGTACTTC
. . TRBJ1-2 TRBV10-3 CAITQGGQYGYTF TGTGCCATCACCCAAGGTGGGCAGTATGGCTACACCTTC
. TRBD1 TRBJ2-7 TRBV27 CASRTGTYEQYF TGTGCCAGCAGGACAGGGACCTACGAGCAGTACTTC
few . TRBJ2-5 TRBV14 CASSQGTLETQYF TGTGCCAGCAGCCAAGGTACCCTGGAGACCCAGTACTTC
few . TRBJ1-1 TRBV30 CAWSSGDRTEAFF TGTGCCTGGAGTAGTGGGGATCGCACTGAAGCTTTCTTT